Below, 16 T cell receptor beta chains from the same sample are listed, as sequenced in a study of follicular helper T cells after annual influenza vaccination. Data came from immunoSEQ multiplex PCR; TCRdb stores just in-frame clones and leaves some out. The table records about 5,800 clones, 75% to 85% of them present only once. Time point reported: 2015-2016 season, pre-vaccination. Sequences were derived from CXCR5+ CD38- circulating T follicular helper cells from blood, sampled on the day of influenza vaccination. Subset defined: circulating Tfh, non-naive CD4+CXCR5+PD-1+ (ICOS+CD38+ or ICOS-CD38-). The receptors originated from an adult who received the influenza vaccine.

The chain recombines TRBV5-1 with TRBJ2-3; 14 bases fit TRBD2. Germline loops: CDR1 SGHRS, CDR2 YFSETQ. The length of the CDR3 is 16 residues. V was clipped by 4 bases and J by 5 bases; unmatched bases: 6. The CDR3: CASSPGLAGGVDTQYF. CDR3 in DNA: TGCGCCAGCAGCCCCGGACTAGCGGGAGGAGTAGATACGCAGTATTTT.

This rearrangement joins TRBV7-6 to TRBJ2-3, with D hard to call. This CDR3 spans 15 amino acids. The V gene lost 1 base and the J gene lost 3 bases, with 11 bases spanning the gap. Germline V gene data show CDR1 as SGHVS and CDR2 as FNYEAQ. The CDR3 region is CASSLGGIGTDTQYF. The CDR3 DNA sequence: TGTGCCAGCAGCTTAGGTGGGATTGGGACAGATACGCAGTATTTT.

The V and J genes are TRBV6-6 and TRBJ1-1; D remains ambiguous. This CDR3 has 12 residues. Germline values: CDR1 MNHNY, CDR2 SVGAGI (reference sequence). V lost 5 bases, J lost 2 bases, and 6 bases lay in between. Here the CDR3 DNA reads TGTGCCAGCAGTCCCATAAACACTGAAGCTTTCTTT. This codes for CASSPINTEAFF.

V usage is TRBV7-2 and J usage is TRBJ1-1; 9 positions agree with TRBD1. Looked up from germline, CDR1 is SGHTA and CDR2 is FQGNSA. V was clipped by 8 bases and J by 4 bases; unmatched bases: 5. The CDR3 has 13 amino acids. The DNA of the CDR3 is TGTGCCAGCTCCGAGACAGGGGGCACTGAAGCTTTCTTT. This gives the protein CASSETGGTEAFF.

This chain's CDR3 is CASSEGLGQETQYF. The CDR3 DNA is TGTGCCAGCAGTGAAGGGCTGGGTCAAGAGACCCAGTACTTC. The chain recombines TRBV2 with TRBJ2-5; D is ambiguous. With 1 base removed from V and 2 bases from J, the gap between germline ends came to 8 bases. Germline V gives CDR1 SNHLY, CDR2 FYNNEI. CDR3 size: 14 residues.

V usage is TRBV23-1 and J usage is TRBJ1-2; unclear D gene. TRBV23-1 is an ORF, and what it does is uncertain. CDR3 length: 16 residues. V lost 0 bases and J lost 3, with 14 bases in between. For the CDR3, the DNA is TGCGCCAGCAGTCAATCGAAGGGTCCCTACTACTATGGCTACACCTTC. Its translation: CASSQSKGPYYYGYTF.

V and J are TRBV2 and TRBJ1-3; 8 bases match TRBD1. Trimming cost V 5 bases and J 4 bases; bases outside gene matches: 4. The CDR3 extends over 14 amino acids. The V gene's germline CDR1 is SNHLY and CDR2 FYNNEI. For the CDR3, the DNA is TGTGCCAGCAGTTGGGACAGGATGGGAAACACCATATATTTT. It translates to CASSWDRMGNTIYF.

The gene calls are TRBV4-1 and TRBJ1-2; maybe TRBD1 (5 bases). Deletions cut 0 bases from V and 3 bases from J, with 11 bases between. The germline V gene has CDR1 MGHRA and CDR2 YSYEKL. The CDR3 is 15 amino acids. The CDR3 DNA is TGCGCCAGCAGCCAAGAGGGCTCGGGGGACTATGGCTACACCTTC. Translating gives CASSQEGSGDYGYTF.

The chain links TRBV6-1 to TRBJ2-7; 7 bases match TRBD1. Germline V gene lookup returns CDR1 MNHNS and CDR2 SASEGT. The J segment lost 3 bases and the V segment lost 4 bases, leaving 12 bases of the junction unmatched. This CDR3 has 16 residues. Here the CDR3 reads CASSGGTAIYNYEQYF. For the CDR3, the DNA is TGTGCCAGCAGTGGGGGGACAGCCATTTATAACTACGAGCAGTACTTC.

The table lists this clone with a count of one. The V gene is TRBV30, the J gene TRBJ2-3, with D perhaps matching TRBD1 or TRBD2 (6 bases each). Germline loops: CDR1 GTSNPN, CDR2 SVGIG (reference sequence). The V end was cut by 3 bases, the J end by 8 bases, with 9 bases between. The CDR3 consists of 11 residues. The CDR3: CAWRGGGTQYF. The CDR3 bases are TGTGCCTGGAGAGGAGGGGGTACGCAGTATTTT.

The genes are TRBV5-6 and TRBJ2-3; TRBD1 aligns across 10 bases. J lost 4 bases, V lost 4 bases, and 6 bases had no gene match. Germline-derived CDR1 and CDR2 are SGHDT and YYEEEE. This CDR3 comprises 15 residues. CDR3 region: CASSIGQGDADTQYF. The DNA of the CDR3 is TGTGCCAGCAGCATCGGACAGGGGGACGCAGATACGCAGTATTTT. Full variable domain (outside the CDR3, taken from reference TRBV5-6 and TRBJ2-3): DAGVTQSPTHLIKTRGQQVTLRCSPKSGHDTVSWYQQALGQGPQFIFQYYEEEERQRGNFPDRFSGHQFPNYSSELNVNALLLGDSALYLCASSIGQGDADTQYFGPGTRLTVL.

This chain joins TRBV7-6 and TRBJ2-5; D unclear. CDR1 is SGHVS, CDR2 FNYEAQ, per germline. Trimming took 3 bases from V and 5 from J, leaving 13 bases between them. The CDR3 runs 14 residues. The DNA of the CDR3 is TGTGCCAGCAGCTTCGACTCGTCCTGGGAGACCCAGTACTTC. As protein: CASSFDSSWETQYF.

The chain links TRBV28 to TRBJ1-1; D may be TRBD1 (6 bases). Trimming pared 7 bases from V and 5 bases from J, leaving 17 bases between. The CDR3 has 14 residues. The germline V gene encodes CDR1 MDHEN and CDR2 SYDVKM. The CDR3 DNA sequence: TGTGCCAGCACCCCCAACGGGGGGCGGACTGAAGCTTTCTTT. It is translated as CASTPNGGRTEAFF.

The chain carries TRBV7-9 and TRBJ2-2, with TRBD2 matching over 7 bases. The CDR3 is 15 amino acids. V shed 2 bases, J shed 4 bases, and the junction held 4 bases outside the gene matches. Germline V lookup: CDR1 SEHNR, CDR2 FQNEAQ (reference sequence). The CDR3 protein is CASSLSGGSTGELFF. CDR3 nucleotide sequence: TGTGCCAGCAGCTTATCCGGCGGGAGCACCGGGGAGCTGTTTTTT.

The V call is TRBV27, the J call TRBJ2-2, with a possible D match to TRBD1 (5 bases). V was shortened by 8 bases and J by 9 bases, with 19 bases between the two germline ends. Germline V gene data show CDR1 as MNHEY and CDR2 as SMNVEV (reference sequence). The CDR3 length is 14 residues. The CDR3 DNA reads TGTGCCAGCGGGCCCACAGGAAACGGCCGGGAGCTGTTTTTT. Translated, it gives CASGPTGNGRELFF.

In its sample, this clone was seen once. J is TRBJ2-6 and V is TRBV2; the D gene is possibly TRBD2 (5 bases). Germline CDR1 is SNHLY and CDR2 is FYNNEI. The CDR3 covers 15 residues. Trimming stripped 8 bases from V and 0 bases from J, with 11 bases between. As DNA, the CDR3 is TGTGCCAGCTCCAACGGGGTCTCTGGGGCCAACGTCCTGACTTTC. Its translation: CASSNGVSGANVLTF.